The 24 T cell receptor beta chains below all came from one sample that was sequenced in a study of T-cell memory formation after mild COVID-19. TCRdb re-derived calls from the 5' RACE reads in MiXCR, one entry per CDR3 protein. This table holds 190,000 or so distinct CDR3 sequences, roughly a tenth found once. Sample: PBMCs or a T cell subset sorted from them (not recorded which). These receptor sequences come from a man younger than 30 who had mild COVID-19 (a few samples of this study predate the infection). Cell type and time point are not known.

The chain joins TRBV5-1 to TRBJ2-7, with a possible D match to TRBD2 (7 bases). The CDR3 consists of 17 residues. Germline CDR1 and CDR2: SGHRS and YFSETQ. V lost 4 bases and J 6 bases, leaving 26 bases between the germline ends. Here the CDR3 reads CASSAPGRRGITGEQYF. CDR3 nucleotides: TGCGCCAGCAGCGCCCCCGGGAGGAGGGGGATTACAGGCGAGCAGTACTTC.

This clonotype was picked up many times. This chain uses TRBV28 with TRBJ2-2; a weak D match, TRBD2 (6 bases). Germline V gives CDR1 MDHEN, CDR2 SYDVKM. This CDR3 is built from 17 residues. The V end was cut by 8 bases, the J end by 7 bases, with 26 bases between. The CDR3 spells CASLGGPGTPRGGELFF. The CDR3 DNA reads TGTGCCAGCCTGGGTGGCCCTGGGACTCCCCGGGGCGGGGAGCTGTTTTTT. The full variable domain, with the rest looked up from reference TRBV28 and TRBJ2-2, is DVKVTQSSRYLVKRTGEKVFLECVQDMDHENMFWYRQDPGLGLRLIYFSYDVKMKEKGDIPEGYSVSREKKERFSLILESASTNQTSMYLCASLGGPGTPRGGELFFGEGSRLTVL.

The rearrangement uses TRBV5-1 and TRBJ1-2; the D gene is possibly TRBD1 (6 bases). The CDR3 is made up of 14 amino acids. Trimming stripped 4 bases from V and 2 bases from J, with 12 bases between. Germline V gene lookup returns CDR1 SGHRS and CDR2 YFSETQ. In nucleotides, the CDR3 is TGCGCCAGCAGCCGGGACACGACGAACTATGGCTACACCTTC. It encodes CASSRDTTNYGYTF.

About this clonotype itself: A much larger clone lies a single base off, so this may be a read error. The V and J genes are TRBV12-3 or TRBV12-4 and TRBJ2-7; possible D gene TRBD1, 6 bases. The CDR3 is made up of 17 amino acids. Here the CDR3 DNA reads TGTGCCATCAGTCCCAGTCGCAGGGGCAGCTCATCCTACGAGCAGTACGTC. Translated, it gives CAISPSRRGSSSYEQYV.

V and J are TRBV5-1 and TRBJ2-7; maybe TRBD1 (6 bases). The germline V and J ends were trimmed by 6 bases and 7 bases, with 23 bases remaining between them. The CDR3 sequence is 15 residues long. CDR1 and CDR2 (germline): SGHRS, YFSETQ. The CDR3 DNA reads as TGCGCCAGCACTCCTACGATCCGGGACATTACTGAGCAGTACGTC. It specifies CASTPTIRDITEQYV.

CDR3 DNA sequence: TGTGCCAGCAGCTTAGATTCGGGGGGATTCCGAGGGGAGCTGTTTTTT. This encodes CASSLDSGGFRGELFF. V usage is TRBV7-2 and J usage is TRBJ2-2, with TRBD2 matching over 7 bases. The CDR3 is made up of 16 amino acids. Germline values: CDR1 SGHTA, CDR2 FQGNSA. Losses at the gene ends were 1 base for V and 8 bases for J; bases not matched to a gene: 10.

V usage is TRBV5-1 and J usage is TRBJ2-7, with D perhaps assigned TRBD1 or TRBD2 (5 bases each). CDR1 and CDR2 (germline): SGHRS, YFSETQ. The germline V and J ends were trimmed by 4 bases and 7 bases, with 15 bases remaining between them. This CDR3 is built from 13 residues. For the CDR3, the DNA is TGCGCCAGCAGCACATCCGGGGCCGGGGAGCAGTACTTC. It is translated as CASSTSGAGEQYF.

The chain combines TRBV6-5 with TRBJ2-1; D gene ambiguous. The V and J ends lost 7 bases and 0 bases respectively, with 10 bases between them. CDR1 MNHEY and CDR2 SVGAGI come from the germline V gene. The CDR3 runs to 14 residues. CDR3 in DNA: TGTGCCAGCACCCGTTTCTACTCCTACAATGAGCAGTTCTTC. It is translated as CASTRFYSYNEQFF.

The V call is TRBV27, the J call TRBJ2-7, with 9 positions matching TRBD2. CDR3 length: 14 amino acids. Unmatched junction bases numbered 6, after V lost 7 bases and J lost 2 bases. Germline lookup yields CDR1 MNHEY and CDR2 SMNVEV (reference sequence). The CDR3 sequence is CASTEAGGPYEQYF. The CDR3 coding sequence is TGTGCCAGCACAGAAGCGGGGGGCCCCTACGAGCAGTACTTC.

This clonotype was observed a few times. The chain carries TRBV20-1 and TRBJ2-7; 8 nucleotides agree with TRBD1. The CDR3 has 13 residues. Germline V gives CDR1 DFQATT, CDR2 SNEGSKA (reference sequence). J was trimmed by 3 bases and V by 6 bases; bases with no gene match: 7. This CDR3 reads CSAPGTGHYEQYV. CDR3 nucleotide sequence: TGCAGTGCCCCCGGGACAGGACACTACGAGCAGTACGTC.

This clonotype turned up a few times. The J gene is TRBJ1-1, the V gene TRBV3-2. TRBV3-2 is listed as a pseudogene. This CDR3 spans 15 amino acids. CDR3 bases: TGTGCCAGCAGCCAGGCGACCGCGGGTAACACTGAAGCTTTCTTT. Translating it yields CASSQATAGNTEAFF.

There are a few counts of this clonotype. V usage is TRBV18 and J usage is TRBJ1-2; weak D call: TRBD1 (6 bases). The CDR3 consists of 14 residues. V gave up 5 bases and J gave up 6 bases, with 16 bases separating them. Per germline, CDR1 KGHSH and CDR2 LQKENI. This chain's CDR3 is CASSTIQGFNGYTF. CDR3 DNA: TGTGCCAGCTCAACTATTCAGGGGTTTAATGGCTACACCTTC. Together with reference TRBV18 and TRBJ1-2, the CDR3 gives the full variable domain: NAGVMQNPRHLVRRRGQEARLRCSPMKGHSHVYWYRQLPEEGLKFMVYLQKENIIDESGMPKERFSAEFPKEGPSILRIQQVVRGDSAAYFCASSTIQGFNGYTFGSGTRLTVV.

The chain joins TRBV7-2 to TRBJ2-1; D possibly corresponds to TRBD2 (6 bases). CDR3 length: 14 residues. Trimming took 5 bases from V and 8 from J, leaving 16 bases between them. Germline V gene sequence: CDR1 SGHTA, CDR2 FQGNSA. CDR3: CASSRSGTPDEQFF. CDR3 coding DNA: TGTGCCAGCAGCCGCTCCGGGACTCCCGATGAGCAGTTCTTC.

The chain joins TRBV7-2 to TRBJ2-1; TRBD1 aligns across 8 bases. J gave up 3 bases and V 5 bases, and 3 bases lay outside the gene matches. Germline V gives CDR1 SGHTA, CDR2 FQGNSA. The CDR3 spans 14 residues. CDR3 nucleotides: TGTGCCAGCAGCCGACAGGGGCTCTACAATGAGCAGTTCTTC. As protein: CASSRQGLYNEQFF. Full variable domain (missing parts from reference TRBV7-2 and TRBJ2-1): GAGVSQSPSNKVTEKGKDVELRCDPISGHTALYWYRQSLGQGLEFLIYFQGNSAPDKSGLPSDRFSAERTGGSVSTLTIQRTQQEDSAVYLCASSRQGLYNEQFFGPGTRLTVL.

This clonotype was observed a handful of times. The chain is built from TRBV21-1 and TRBJ2-3; the listed D gene, TRBD2, was not tested against the DNA. TRBV21-1 is deemed a pseudogene. There are 17 residues in the CDR3. The CDR3 is CASSATSIRWFADTQYF. CDR3 DNA sequence: TGTGCCAGCAGCGCGACCTCCATTCGGTGGTTTGCAGATACGCAGTATTTT.

The CDR3 loop reads CASSQDQGGREQYF. In nucleotides, the CDR3 is TGCGCCAGCAGCCAAGATCAGGGGGGCAGGGAGCAGTACTTC. The chain carries TRBV4-3 and TRBJ2-7; the D gene is possibly TRBD1 (7 bases). V was clipped by 0 bases and J by 7 bases, with 13 bases between them. In germline, CDR1 is LGHNA, CDR2 YSLEER. The CDR3 runs to 14 residues.

This chain uses TRBV4-1 with TRBJ2-4, with 8 bases identical to TRBD1. V shed 2 bases, J shed 5 bases, and the junction held 14 bases outside the gene matches. CDR3 length: 18 residues. Germline loops: CDR1 MGHRA, CDR2 YSYEKL. CDR3 in DNA: TGCGCCAGCAGCCAATGGGGTAGAGGACAGGGAAATGAAAACATTCAGTACTTC. This translates into CASSQWGRGQGNENIQYF.

The rearrangement joins TRBV11-3 to TRBJ2-1; D call uncertain. The CDR3 is made up of 13 amino acids. Germline V gene sequence: CDR1 SGHNT, CDR2 YENEEA. Trimming removed 6 bases at V and 7 bases at J, with 13 bases between. For the CDR3, the DNA is TGTGCCAGCAGTTCAACTGGCCGGAATGAGCAGTTCTTC. This encodes CASSSTGRNEQFF.

The chain is built from TRBV7-2 and TRBJ2-1, with D possibly matching TRBD2 (5 bases). The CDR3 loop spans 13 amino acids. Trimming removed 4 bases at V and 7 bases at J, with 11 bases between. Per the germline V gene, CDR1 is SGHTA and CDR2 is FQGNSA. The CDR3 DNA follows: TGTGCCAGCAGCTCGCGGGCCGTGAATGAGCAGTTCTTC. This encodes CASSSRAVNEQFF.

The chain is built from TRBV10-3 and TRBJ2-1, with D perhaps matching TRBD2 (5 bases). The germline V gene encodes CDR1 ENHRY and CDR2 SYGVKD. V lost 4 bases and J 0 bases, leaving 10 bases between the germline ends. There are 15 residues in the CDR3. The CDR3 protein is CAISGEPYSYNEQFF. The CDR3 DNA reads TGTGCCATCAGTGGGGAGCCTTACTCCTACAATGAGCAGTTCTTC.

This clonotype has a count of ten or more. This chain uses TRBV4-1 with TRBJ1-1; possible D gene TRBD1, 6 bases. The CDR3 extends over 19 amino acids. Germline CDR1 and CDR2: MGHRA and YSYEKL. The germline V and J ends were trimmed by 6 bases and 1 base, with 27 bases remaining between them. CDR3 region: CASRQPPRVQGTKNTEAFF. In DNA, the CDR3 is TGCGCCAGCAGACAGCCTCCCCGTGTACAGGGTACCAAGAACACTGAAGCTTTCTTT.

This clonotype was observed many times. The rearrangement links TRBV7-3 to TRBJ2-5; D is tentatively TRBD1 or TRBD2 (5 bases each). The V and J ends lost 5 bases and 0 bases respectively, with 7 bases between them. CDR3 size: 13 residues. CDR1 SGHTA and CDR2 FQGTGA come from the germline V gene. CDR3 sequence: CASSPGHQETQYF. CDR3 coding DNA: TGTGCCAGCAGCCCGGGACACCAAGAGACCCAGTACTTC.

At least ten counts were recorded for this clonotype. The J gene is TRBJ2-5, the V gene TRBV4-1, with TRBD1 matching over 9 bases. In germline, CDR1 is MGHRA, CDR2 YSYEKL. J lost 3 bases, V lost 1 base, and 6 bases had no gene match. This CDR3 has 16 residues. CDR3 nucleotides: TGCGCCAGCAGCCAAGTTTGGACAGGGGCCAAAGAGACCCAGTACTTC. Translating gives CASSQVWTGAKETQYF.

A few counts support this clonotype. This chain connects TRBV7-9 to TRBJ1-1; D call uncertain. V was shortened by 5 bases and J by 3 bases, with 4 bases between the two germline ends. Germline CDR1 is SEHNR and CDR2 is FQNEAQ (reference sequence). This CDR3 is 11 amino acids long. The CDR3 nucleotides are TGTGCCAGCAGCGCCTACACTGAAGCTTTCTTT. Its translation: CASSAYTEAFF.